Listed here are 23 T cell receptor beta chains from one sample, sequenced in a study of beta chain features in type 1 diabetes. Of the isolated RNA, all was reverse transcribed, and so the sequenced material was expressed TCRB transcripts. This table comes from immunoSEQ multiplex PCR, and its TCRdb copy is limited to in-frame clones, with some not included. The sample lists 250,000 to 400,000 clones, 14% seen once, with 5.5% to 7.5% in the top ten. The specimen was central memory CD4+ T cells from blood. These receptors originate from a man younger than 40 in good health.

This clone was counted many times. V gene TRBV7-3 combines with J gene TRBJ2-1, with TRBD2 matching 7 bases. Trimming cost V 0 bases and J 4 bases; bases outside gene matches: 6. Germline V CDR1 and CDR2: SGHTA, FQGTGA. The CDR3 consists of 16 residues. CDR3: CASSLTSASGYNEQFF. The CDR3 nucleotides are TGTGCCAGCAGCTTAACATCGGCTAGCGGATACAATGAGCAGTTCTTC.

This clone occurred many times. Other nucleotide sequences in the sample specify the same CDR3. The chain joins TRBV19 to TRBJ2-5; D uncertain. This CDR3 is 11 amino acids long. V lost 5 bases to trimming and J lost 5 bases, with 6 bases between them. Germline loops: CDR1 LNHDA, CDR2 SQIVND (reference sequence). The CDR3 spells CASSRWETQYF. In nucleotides, the CDR3 is TGTGCCAGTAGTCGTTGGGAGACCCAGTACTTC. Drawing the rest from reference TRBV19 and TRBJ2-5, the complete variable domain is DGGITQSPKYLFRKEGQNVTLSCEQNLNHDAMYWYRQDPGQGLRLIYYSQIVNDFQKGDIAEGYSVSREKKESFPLTVTSAQKNPTAFYLCASSRWETQYFGPGTRLLVL.

V usage is TRBV11-3 and J usage is TRBJ2-3, with D possibly TRBD1 on 5 matching bases. CDR1 and CDR2 from the germline V gene are SGHNT and YENEEA. Trimming shortened V by 8 bases and J by 2 bases, and 14 bases separated the two germline ends. The CDR3 consists of 14 residues. CDR3 sequence (DNA): TGTGCCAGCTCCTGGGGCAGGGCCACAGATACGCAGTATTTT. Translating it yields CASSWGRATDTQYF.

This clone came up many times. The chain couples TRBV21-1 to TRBJ2-6; the table's D gene call, TRBD2, was not cross checked with the DNA. TRBV21-1 corresponds to a pseudogene. The CDR3 extends over 14 amino acids. DNA of the CDR3: TGTGCCAGCCGGGGAAGCTCTGGGGCCAACGTCCTGACTTTC. Residues: CASRGSSGANVLTF.

The chain couples TRBV7-2 to TRBJ2-1; TRBD1 might be the D (6 bases). CDR1 SGHTA and CDR2 FQGNSA come from the germline V gene. With 4 bases removed from V and 0 bases from J, the gap between germline ends came to 10 bases. There are 15 residues in the CDR3. The chain's CDR3 is CASSSDRNSYNEQFF. The CDR3, as DNA: TGTGCCAGCAGCTCTGACAGGAACTCCTACAATGAGCAGTTCTTC.

A word on this clone: This specimen includes other DNA sequences encoding the same CDR3. The chain has TRBV7-3 and TRBJ2-1; no firm D call. Germline V lookup: CDR1 SGHTA, CDR2 FQGTGA. V lost 5 bases, J lost 5 bases, and 10 bases lay in between. The CDR3 extends over 13 amino acids. Written as DNA, the CDR3 is TGTGCCAGCAGCCTCGGACCAAACAATGAGCAGTTCTTC. Translation: CASSLGPNNEQFF.

The V and J genes are TRBV28 and TRBJ1-1; possibly TRBD1 for D (5 bases). V gave up 6 bases and J gave up 2 bases, with 16 bases separating them. The CDR3 has 15 amino acids. Germline V gene data show CDR1 as MDHEN and CDR2 as SYDVKM. The CDR3 nucleotides read TGTGCCAGCAGGGAGGCAGGGAGGGCAAACACTGAAGCTTTCTTT. Its translation: CASREAGRANTEAFF.

The rearrangement links TRBV4-2 to TRBJ1-6, with D possibly being TRBD1 (6 bases). CDR1 LGHNA and CDR2 YNFKEQ come from the germline V gene. The CDR3 has 13 amino acids. Trimming cost V 5 bases and J 11 bases, with 13 bases left between them. The CDR3 region is CASSGPAGAPLHF. The CDR3 DNA reads TGTGCCAGCAGCGGCCCAGCAGGGGCACCCCTCCACTTT.

Of note for this clone: This likely stems from a read error, as it lies one base from a far larger clone. The chain joins TRBV5-4 to TRBJ2-5, with D possibly being TRBD2 (6 bases). The germline gives CDR1 SGHNT, CDR2 YYREEE (reference sequence). This CDR3 has 14 residues. The CDR3 sequence: CASSLGGAREIQYF. DNA of the CDR3: TGTGCCAGCAGCTTAGGAGGGGCGCGAGAGATCCAGTACTTC.

This clone was picked up a small number of times. The chain employs TRBV7-6 and TRBJ2-1; 7 nucleotides agree with TRBD2. Trimming removed 4 bases from V and 5 bases from J; junction bases left unmatched: 14. CDR3 length: 17 residues. The germline gives CDR1 SGHVS, CDR2 FNYEAQ. CDR3 in DNA: TGTGCCAGCAGCTATAAATCGACTAGCAGCGAAGACAATGAGCAGTTCTTC. This sequence encodes CASSYKSTSSEDNEQFF.

This clone occurred a few times. The chain carries TRBV6-5 and TRBJ2-1; 8 bases agree with TRBD1. There are 14 residues in the CDR3. Germline trimming cut 6 bases from V and 5 bases from J; bases unmatched to any gene: 6. Looked up from germline, CDR1 is MNHEY and CDR2 is SVGAGI. The CDR3 here is CASRVDRANNEQFF. The CDR3 DNA reads as TGTGCCAGCAGGGTGGACAGGGCCAACAATGAGCAGTTCTTC.

The chain has TRBV7-9 and TRBJ2-5; the D is unclear. V lost 0 bases, J lost 4 bases, and 18 bases lay in between. CDR1 SEHNR and CDR2 FQNEAQ come from the germline V gene (reference sequence). The CDR3 contains 17 residues. This CDR3 reads CASSLAGVSHSRETQYF. DNA for the CDR3: TGTGCCAGCAGCTTAGCCGGAGTATCTCACTCGAGAGAGACCCAGTACTTC.

This clone was seen ten or more times. V and J are TRBV19 and TRBJ1-4; 7 positions agree with TRBD1. Germline V CDR1 and CDR2: LNHDA, SQIVND (reference sequence). With V trimmed by 6 bases and J by 5 bases, 6 bases remained unmatched. This CDR3 contains 14 residues. This CDR3 reads CASRQEQGNEKLFF. The DNA for the CDR3 is TGTGCCAGTAGACAGGAACAGGGGAATGAAAAACTGTTTTTT.

Only a few counts were recorded for this clone. The J gene is TRBJ2-1, the V gene TRBV2; D may correspond to TRBD1 or TRBD2 (5 bases each). Germline CDR1 and CDR2: SNHLY and FYNNEI. Trimming stripped 6 bases from V and 8 bases from J, with 14 bases between. The CDR3 sequence is 13 residues long. CDR3 protein: CASSPLEGHEQFF. As DNA, the CDR3 is TGTGCCAGCAGCCCCCTCGAGGGGCATGAGCAGTTCTTC.

This clone was seen more than once but under ten times. This rearrangement joins TRBV7-2 to TRBJ2-4; 8 positions match TRBD1. CDR1 and CDR2 from the germline V gene are SGHTA and FQGNSA. CDR3 length equals 14 residues. Trimming removed 0 bases from V and 8 bases from J; junction bases left unmatched: 3. The CDR3 loop reads CASSLAQTGDIQYF. In DNA form, the CDR3 reads TGTGCCAGCAGCTTAGCGCAGACAGGGGACATTCAGTACTTC.

This sequence joins TRBV6-5 and TRBJ2-5; D gene unclear. CDR3 length: 11 amino acids. Germline V CDR1 and CDR2: MNHEY, SVGAGI. V lost 4 bases and J lost 4, with 4 bases in between. The CDR3 here is CASSSPETQYF. The CDR3 bases are TGTGCCAGCAGTTCCCCAGAGACCCAGTACTTC.

J is TRBJ2-5 and V is TRBV11-3, with 9 bases lining up with TRBD2. V was pared by 5 bases and J by 1 base, with 2 bases of the junction left unmatched. The CDR3 has 14 residues. Germline lookup yields CDR1 SGHNT and CDR2 YENEEA. The CDR3: CASSQAGGQETQYF. DNA for the CDR3: TGTGCCAGCAGCCAAGCGGGGGGCCAAGAGACCCAGTACTTC.

The J gene is TRBJ2-5, the V gene TRBV10-3; 8 bases line up with TRBD1. Germline V gene sequence: CDR1 ENHRY, CDR2 SYGVKD. Losses at the gene ends were 8 bases for V and 5 bases for J; bases not matched to a gene: 10. The CDR3 length is 14 residues. In DNA form, the CDR3 reads TGTGCCATCGGCGGACAGGGCTTAGGGGAGACCCAGTACTTC. Protein product: CAIGGQGLGETQYF.

This chain uses TRBV4-3 with TRBJ2-3, with D uncertain. Germline lookup yields CDR1 LGHNA and CDR2 YSLEER. The CDR3 covers 16 residues. Trimming cost V 1 base and J 6 bases, with 17 bases left between them. CDR3 coding DNA: TGCGCCAGCAGCCAAGTTGCCGCTGGAATGAGGGATACGCAGTATTTT. Its protein is CASSQVAAGMRDTQYF.

A few counts support this clone. The chain joins TRBV15 to TRBJ1-4; 7 bases are shared with TRBD1. V was pared by 0 bases and J by 4 bases, with 8 bases of the junction left unmatched. Germline V lookup: CDR1 LNHNV, CDR2 YYDKDF (reference sequence). This CDR3 region has 17 residues. CDR3 residues: CATSRDLGDRFNEKLFF. CDR3 nucleotide sequence: TGTGCCACCAGCAGAGATTTGGGGGACAGATTTAATGAAAAACTGTTTTTT.

In this sample, this clone turned up a few times. The chain is built from TRBV6-5 and TRBJ2-1, with 9 positions matching TRBD1. With 3 bases clipped from V and 12 bases from J, the junction kept 9 bases outside the gene matches. The CDR3 loop spans 14 amino acids. CDR1 MNHEY and CDR2 SVGAGI come from the germline V gene. The CDR3 DNA is TGTGCCAGCAGTTATGATTTGGGACAGGGAACGCAGTTCTTC. Protein product: CASSYDLGQGTQFF.

In this sample, this clone is medium-sized (0.01 to 0.1%). The rearrangement links TRBV21-1 to TRBJ1-4. TRBV21-1 is marked as a pseudogene. The CDR3 extends over 16 amino acids. This chain's CDR3 is CASSKAEYATNEKLFF. In DNA, the CDR3 is TGTGCCAGCAGCAAAGCGGAATACGCAACTAATGAAAAACTGTTTTTT.

The chain is built from TRBV7-9 and TRBJ1-4, with D unresolved. V lost 5 bases and J 3 bases, leaving 7 bases between the germline ends. Germline CDR1 and CDR2: SEHNR and FQNEAQ (reference sequence). The CDR3 has 13 residues. In DNA form, the CDR3 reads TGTGCCAGCAGCCTTGGGTCTAATGAAAAACTGTTTTTT. Protein: CASSLGSNEKLFF.